Listed here are 27 T cell receptor beta chains from one sample, sequenced in a study of blood T cell repertoires in COVID-19. The method was immunoSEQ multiplex PCR; TCRdb's version includes in-frame clones alone and lacks a portion of them. The table records about 250,000 clones, about 90% of them present only once. The sequencing sample was made of peripheral blood. All receptors come from a man between 18 and 35 years old with active or convalescent COVID-19.

This clone was counted a single time. The chain couples TRBV7-2 to TRBJ1-4; 8 bases are shared with TRBD1. V lost 5 bases and J lost 7; bases outside the gene matches: 3. Germline V gives CDR1 SGHTA, CDR2 FQGNSA. The CDR3 totals 13 residues. CDR3 sequence reads: CASSPDRGEKLFF. The DNA for the CDR3 is TGTGCCAGCAGCCCTGACAGGGGTGAAAAACTGTTTTTT.

The CDR3: CASSLLSTGQAYGYTF. DNA of the CDR3: TGTGCCAGCAGTTTATTATCCACCGGACAGGCCTATGGCTACACCTTC. V is TRBV27 and J is TRBJ1-2; 7 positions agree with TRBD1. This CDR3 region has 16 residues. Germline V gives CDR1 MNHEY, CDR2 SMNVEV (reference sequence). V lost 1 base and J lost 4; bases outside the gene matches: 9.

This rearrangement joins TRBV11-2 to TRBJ1-6; D not certain. The germline CDR1 and CDR2 sequences are SGHAT and FQNNGV. This CDR3 comprises 13 residues. The V and J ends lost 5 bases and 6 bases respectively, with 8 bases between them. This chain's CDR3 is CASSPSPNSPLHF. The CDR3 coding sequence is TGTGCCAGCAGCCCTAGCCCTAATTCACCCCTCCACTTT.

The rearrangement links TRBV6-2 or TRBV6-3 to TRBJ2-7, with D tentatively TRBD2 (6 bases). V was clipped by 5 bases and J by 3 bases, with 17 bases between them. Germline-derived CDR1 and CDR2 are MNHEY and SVGEGT. CDR3 length: 15 residues. The CDR3 loop is CASSNTPGGLYEQYF. In DNA, the CDR3 is TGTGCCAGCAGTAATACACCCGGAGGGCTCTACGAGCAGTACTTC.

The chain recombines TRBV27 with TRBJ2-7; D ambiguous. Trimming left V 5 bases short and J 0 bases short, with 17 bases between. Germline V gene data show CDR1 as MNHEY and CDR2 as SMNVEV (reference sequence). The CDR3 runs to 16 residues. The CDR3 sequence: CASSPGFQVGSYEQYF. Written as DNA, the CDR3 is TGTGCCAGCAGTCCTGGGTTCCAGGTAGGCTCCTACGAGCAGTACTTC.

This clone was recorded once. The genes are TRBV5-1 and TRBJ2-1; 10 bases map to TRBD2. The germline V gene encodes CDR1 SGHRS and CDR2 YFSETQ. V lost 2 bases, J lost 4 bases, and 6 bases stayed unmatched. CDR3 size: 16 residues. CDR3 protein: CASSLIAGGGYNEQFF. For the CDR3, the DNA is TGCGCCAGCAGCTTAATAGCGGGAGGAGGGTACAATGAGCAGTTCTTC.

The chain employs TRBV27 and TRBJ1-4, with D possibly matching TRBD1 (6 bases). Trimming took off 6 bases at V and 8 bases at J, with 19 bases between the two ends. This CDR3 spans 15 amino acids. Germline CDR1 reads MNHEY; CDR2 reads SMNVEV (reference sequence). CDR3 residues: CASSPDSGGAEKLFF. In nucleotides, the CDR3 is TGTGCCAGCAGCCCTGATAGCGGGGGCGCAGAAAAACTGTTTTTT.

V gene TRBV28 combines with J gene TRBJ2-1; 8 bases align to TRBD2. CDR3 length: 15 amino acids. Germline-derived CDR1 and CDR2 are MDHEN and SYDVKM. With 1 base clipped from V and 4 bases from J, the junction kept 3 bases outside the gene matches. Written as DNA, the CDR3 is TGTGCCAGCAGTTTATCGGCTAGCGGGTACAATGAGCAGTTCTTC. Translation: CASSLSASGYNEQFF.

This clone appeared a single time. Here the CDR3 DNA reads TGTGCCAGCAGTTTACGGATCGGGGACAGGGGTAGCTACACCTTC. Translating gives CASSLRIGDRGSYTF. The chain links TRBV28 to TRBJ1-2; 10 bases are shared with TRBD1. The CDR3 extends over 15 amino acids. Per the germline V gene, CDR1 is MDHEN and CDR2 is SYDVKM. The ends lost 2 bases at V and 9 bases at J; junction bases unmatched: 9.

V gene TRBV29-1 combines with J gene TRBJ2-7; D not certain. The V gene's germline CDR1 is SQVTM and CDR2 ANQGSEA. CDR3 length equals 11 residues. Trimming stripped 4 bases from V and 4 bases from J, with 8 bases between. This chain's CDR3 is CSVVEAYEQYF. The CDR3 DNA reads TGCAGCGTTGTAGAGGCATACGAGCAGTACTTC.

The chain joins TRBV20-1 to TRBJ2-1; the match to TRBD2 covers 11 bases. The germline gives CDR1 DFQATT, CDR2 SNEGSKA (reference sequence). V was pared by 3 bases and J by 7 bases, with 11 bases of the junction left unmatched. The CDR3 totals 16 residues. The CDR3 sequence: CSASRSRLAGGNEQFF. The CDR3 DNA reads TGCAGTGCTAGTAGGAGTCGGCTAGCGGGAGGAAATGAGCAGTTCTTC.

The chain combines TRBV7-2 with TRBJ2-2; TRBD2 aligns across 9 bases. Trimming at V came to 0 bases and at J to 5 bases, leaving 4 bases not matched to a gene. Germline loops: CDR1 SGHTA, CDR2 FQGNSA. The CDR3 loop spans 16 amino acids. The CDR3 DNA is TGTGCCAGCAGCTTAGCCGGGACTAGCACTACCGGGGAGCTGTTTTTT. The encoded protein is CASSLAGTSTTGELFF.

The rearrangement joins TRBV2 to TRBJ1-2, with D tentatively TRBD1 (6 bases). In germline, CDR1 is SNHLY, CDR2 FYNNEI. Trimming left V 6 bases short and J 8 bases short, with 7 bases between. The CDR3 spans 10 residues. CDR3 coding DNA: TGTGCCAGCAGAAGGGGGGGCTACACCTTC. Its translation: CASRRGGYTF.

This chain joins TRBV2 and TRBJ1-1; the D gene is possibly TRBD1 (5 bases). The CDR3 loop spans 13 amino acids. With 7 bases removed from V and 5 bases from J, the gap between germline ends came to 14 bases. The germline CDR1 and CDR2 sequences are SNHLY and FYNNEI. The CDR3 is CASNTGGWTEAFF. The CDR3 DNA follows: TGTGCCAGCAACACGGGGGGGTGGACTGAAGCTTTCTTT.

This chain connects TRBV28 to TRBJ2-1; no clear D. V was cut by 6 bases and J by 3 bases, with 21 bases left in between. This CDR3 is built from 17 residues. The germline gives CDR1 MDHEN, CDR2 SYDVKM. The CDR3 reads CASSSSGAIPFYNEQFF. The CDR3, as DNA: TGTGCCAGCAGCTCCTCTGGAGCGATACCATTCTACAATGAGCAGTTCTTC.

This clone was counted once. This chain joins TRBV3-1 (or the pseudogene TRBV3-2) and TRBJ1-2; 10 bases match TRBD1. This CDR3 spans 15 amino acids. V dropped 3 bases and J dropped 6; count of bases not matched to a gene: 7. Germline V CDR1 and CDR2: LGHDT, YNNKEL (reference sequence). The CDR3 here is CASSHRAGTGDGYTF. CDR3 nucleotides: TGTGCCAGCAGCCACCGCGCCGGGACAGGGGATGGCTACACCTTC.

This sequence joins TRBV7-2 and TRBJ1-2; 9 bases agree with TRBD1. The junction had 9 bases not matched to a gene; V was cut back by 4 bases and J by 9 bases. In germline, CDR1 is SGHTA, CDR2 FQGNSA. The CDR3 consists of 14 residues. Here the CDR3 DNA reads TGTGCCAGCAGCTCTTCCGGGACAGGGTTTAGCTACACCTTC. This codes for CASSSSGTGFSYTF.

This chain connects TRBV27 to TRBJ2-7; the D gene is possibly TRBD2 (5 bases). Germline V gene data show CDR1 as MNHEY and CDR2 as SMNVEV (reference sequence). Trimming pared 2 bases from V and 1 base from J, leaving 15 bases between. The CDR3 is made up of 16 amino acids. The CDR3 spells CASSLEGTGGSYEQYF. For the CDR3, the DNA is TGTGCCAGCAGTTTAGAAGGCACGGGCGGGTCCTACGAGCAGTACTTC.

J is TRBJ2-7 and V is TRBV28; 7 bases are a match to TRBD1. There are 13 residues in the CDR3. The ends lost 11 bases at V and 5 bases at J; junction bases unmatched: 12. Germline CDR1 and CDR2: MDHEN and SYDVKM. CDR3 in DNA: TGTGCCTCCGGACAGGTTCCTCTCCACGAGCAGTACTTC. This encodes CASGQVPLHEQYF.

The chain uses TRBV4-3 and TRBJ1-3; D uncertain. This CDR3 contains 15 residues. The V end lost 4 bases, the J end lost 0 bases, and 10 bases lay between the germline ends. CDR1 LGHNA and CDR2 YSLEER come from the germline V gene. For the CDR3, the DNA is TGCGCCAGCAGCCTTACGGTAATCTCTGGAAACACCATATATTTT. Its translation: CASSLTVISGNTIYF.

Here the CDR3 reads CASSTPTRGNNQPQHF. The CDR3, as DNA: TGTGCCAGTAGTACCCCGACCCGAGGGAACAATCAGCCCCAGCATTTT. The V gene is TRBV19, the J gene TRBJ1-5; no firm D call. The germline V gene has CDR1 LNHDA and CDR2 SQIVND (reference sequence). The CDR3 totals 16 residues. Trimming cost V 4 bases and J 3 bases, with 16 bases left between them.

This chain links TRBV7-5 with TRBJ2-3; TRBD2 is the table's D call and was not checked against the DNA. TRBV7-5 has pseudogene status. This CDR3 contains 16 residues. CDR3 in DNA: TGTGCCAGAAGCTCAGAAGCGGGAGTACTCACAGATACGCAGTATTTT. Amino acid sequence: CARSSEAGVLTDTQYF.

In its sample, this clone was seen a few times. The CDR3 nucleotides are TGTGCCAGCAGCTTAGCGGCAGGGGACCAGCCCCAGCATTTT. It is translated as CASSLAAGDQPQHF. The rearrangement uses TRBV7-2 and TRBJ1-5; D may be TRBD1 (6 bases). V was trimmed by 0 bases and J by 7 bases, leaving 10 bases between them. The CDR3 runs to 14 residues. Germline V CDR1 and CDR2: SGHTA, FQGNSA.

This chain uses TRBV27 with TRBJ2-7; D gene unclear. Trimming shortened V by 6 bases and J by 4 bases, and 10 bases separated the two germline ends. This CDR3 region has 12 residues. Germline CDR1 and CDR2: MNHEY and SMNVEV (reference sequence). Written as DNA, the CDR3 is TGTGCCAGCAGGGCTCCCGGGTACGAGCAGTACTTC. Its protein product is CASRAPGYEQYF.

The chain uses TRBV5-1 and TRBJ1-4, with 8 bases identical to TRBD1. From germline, CDR1 is SGHRS and CDR2 YFSETQ. The CDR3 has 14 residues. V lost 4 bases, J lost 8 bases, and 7 bases stayed unmatched. The CDR3 region is CASSTGQGGEKLFF. DNA of the CDR3: TGCGCCAGCAGCACTGGACAGGGTGGCGAAAAACTGTTTTTT.

The chain carries TRBV4-3 and TRBJ2-2; TRBD2 matches 12 bases. V lost 4 bases and J lost 4; bases outside the gene matches: 10. CDR1 is LGHNA and CDR2 is YSLEER in the germline V gene. The CDR3 length is 18 residues. In nucleotides, the CDR3 is TGCGCCAGCAGCCCCGGAGGGCTAGCGGGGGGGCTCACCGGGGAGCTGTTTTTT. The encoded protein is CASSPGGLAGGLTGELFF.

The chain combines TRBV4-2 with TRBJ2-7; 7 bases match TRBD2. This CDR3 region has 16 residues. Unmatched junction bases numbered 7, after V lost 0 bases and J lost 2 bases. CDR1 and CDR2 from the germline V gene are LGHNA and YNFKEQ. CDR3 nucleotides: TGTGCCAGCAGCCAAGATCTAACTAGCGCAACCTACGAGCAGTACTTC. As protein: CASSQDLTSATYEQYF.